This paragraph covers one TCR beta chain sequence. The source of the sample is a study of blood T cell repertoires in COVID-19. Background on the study: Samples taken during acute and convalescent COVID-19 were collected in the United States, Italy and Spain.

This CDR3 region has 19 residues. V was pared by 2 bases and J by 2 bases, with 10 bases of the junction left unmatched. Germline CDR1 and CDR2: SGHNT and YENEEA. Original data processing: Cell counts per sample came from amplifying reference gene primers. The method was immunoSEQ multiplex PCR; TCRdb's version includes in-frame clones alone and lacks a portion of them. V and J calls and clone size are those listed in that table; D and trimming were worked out from the DNA. The sample lists 110,000 or so clones, 80% to 90% occurring once. The source material was peripheral blood. This clonotype originated in a woman aged 45-59 years with acute or convalescent COVID-19. V is TRBV11-3 and J is TRBJ2-1; 12 nucleotides line up with TRBD2. The CDR3: CASSLSVASGGAAYNEQFF. CDR3 DNA: TGTGCCAGCAGCTTATCGGTGGCTAGCGGGGGGGCTGCCTACAATGAGCAGTTCTTC.